This T cell receptor (beta chain) was identified during a study of shared T cell receptors in the human thymus. Only in-frame clones appear in the TCRdb table, and some are missing; sequencing was by immunoSEQ multiplex PCR. The sample contains a few hundred thousand clones, roughly 94% of which appear only once. This clone showed up just a few times. The CDR3 totals 15 residues. CDR1 and CDR2 from the germline V gene are SGHKS and YYEKEE (reference sequence). V lost 0 bases and J 1 base, leaving 11 bases between the germline ends. The gene calls are TRBV5-5 and TRBJ2-7; D may be TRBD1 (5 bases). The receptor was derived from a human donor. The source material was thymocytes. The CDR3 DNA sequence: TGTGCCAGCAGCTTGGCCCAACAGGTATCCTACGAGCAGTACTTC. As protein: CASSLAQQVSYEQYF.